The TCR beta chain described here comes from a study of blood T cell repertoires in COVID-19. On the study more broadly: Collection of acute and convalescent COVID-19 samples took place in the United States, Italy and Spain. PBMCs, B-cell-depleted T cells, or T cells were the source of the cDNA or gDNA that made up the material.

Between the trimmed V and J ends, which lost 1 base and 5 bases, there was a span of 11 bases. The CDR3 runs to 14 residues. Germline V gene data show CDR1 as SGHNT and CDR2 as YYREEE (reference sequence). In the study's own analysis: Amplification of reference gene primers was used by the study to estimate nucleated cell counts. The repertoire was sequenced with immunoSEQ multiplex PCR; TCRdb's copy has only in-frame clones and lacks some. The V and J calls and clone size were taken over from that table, and D and trimming were inferred from the DNA. The table lists about 76,000 clones, 75% to 80% of them singletons.

The rearrangement joins TRBV5-4 to TRBJ2-3, with D possibly being TRBD2 (5 bases). The source of this sequence is a human donor in a cohort sampled during active COVID-19. Specimen: peripheral blood. The CDR3 nucleotides read TGTGCCAGCAGCTTGAGTGGGAGAAAAGATACGCAGTATTTT. Translated: CASSLSGRKDTQYF. The full variable domain, rest sourced from reference TRBV5-4 and TRBJ2-3, is ETGVTQSPTHLIKTRGQQVTLRCSSQSGHNTVSWYQQALGQGPQFIFQYYREEENGRGNFPPRFSGLQFPNYSSELNVNALELDDSALYLCASSLSGRKDTQYFGPGTRLTVL.